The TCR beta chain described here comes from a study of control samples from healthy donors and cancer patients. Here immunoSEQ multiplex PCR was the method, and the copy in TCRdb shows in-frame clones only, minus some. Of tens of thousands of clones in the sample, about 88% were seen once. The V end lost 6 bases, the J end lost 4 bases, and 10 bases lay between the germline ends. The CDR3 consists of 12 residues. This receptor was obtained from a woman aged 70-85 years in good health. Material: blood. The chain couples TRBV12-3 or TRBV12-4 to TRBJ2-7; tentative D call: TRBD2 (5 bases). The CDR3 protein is CASRVAGYEQYF. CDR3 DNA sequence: TGTGCCAGCAGGGTCGCGGGTTACGAGCAGTACTTC.